Included here is one T cell receptor beta chain sequence, with context. CDR3 length equals 13 residues. V was clipped by 1 base and J by 5 bases, with 6 bases between them. In germline, CDR1 is SGDLS, CDR2 YYNGEE. The sample is drawn from a study of control samples from healthy donors and cancer patients. Sequencing used immunoSEQ multiplex PCR; TCRdb keeps in-frame clones, though not all of them. The top ten hold around 5.7% of the sample, which has 78,000 or so clones, roughly 88% seen once. Sequencing input: blood. This receptor was identified in a woman in her fifties or sixties in good health. The gene calls are TRBV9 and TRBJ2-2; a possible D gene is TRBD1 (6 bases). The CDR3 sequence is CASSVQGTGELFF. CDR3 sequence (DNA): TGTGCCAGCAGCGTACAGGGGACCGGGGAGCTGTTTTTT.